Each of the 2 T cell receptor beta chains below was sequenced from the same sample in a study of CD4 T cells in relation to SARS-CoV-2 and coronaviruses. These receptors' antigens are unknown. Sequencing was performed with immunoSEQ multiplex PCR; in TCRdb, only in-frame clones are kept and a portion is missing. The sample contains more than 25,000 clones, around 78% of which appear only once. The unexposed donors gave CD4+ T cells in 2011-2018, prior to COVID-19. CD4+ T cells were isolated from the cells after about ten days of culture. The sequenced sample consisted of CD4+ T cells from PBMCs, cultured in vitro. The receptor set was obtained from a human donor in good health.

This clone has a handful of counts. This CDR3 reads CASSDLTGYGTQYF. The CDR3 bases are TGCGCCAGCAGCGACCTAACAGGGTACGGTACGCAGTATTTT. This chain uses TRBV5-1 with TRBJ2-3; possibly TRBD1 for D (6 bases). The CDR3 loop spans 14 amino acids. Trimming shortened V by 4 bases and J by 8 bases, and 17 bases separated the two germline ends. Germline loops: CDR1 SGHRS, CDR2 YFSETQ. Using reference TRBV5-1 and TRBJ2-3 for the parts outside the CDR3, the full variable domain is KAGVTQTPRYLIKTRGQQVTLSCSPISGHRSVSWYQQTPGQGLQFLFEYFSETQRNKGNFPGRFSGRQFSNSRSEMNVSTLELGDSALYLCASSDLTGYGTQYFGPGTRLTVL.

The chain recombines TRBV4-1 with TRBJ2-3, with TRBD2 matching over 9 bases. This CDR3 is 16 amino acids long. V was pared by 1 base and J by 3 bases, with 5 bases of the junction left unmatched. Germline CDR1 and CDR2: MGHRA and YSYEKL. The CDR3 nucleotides read TGCGCCAGCAGCCAAGCTGCGGGGGGGCCGACAGATACGCAGTATTTT. It is translated as CASSQAAGGPTDTQYF.